A selection of T cell receptor beta chains follows, all from one sample in a study of blood T cell repertoires in COVID-19. Assay used: immunoSEQ multiplex PCR; TCRdb lists only in-frame clones, some missing. The sample records 200,000 to 250,000 clones, roughly 84% being singletons. The sample was peripheral blood. The receptors were sampled from an elderly woman with acute or convalescent COVID-19. Each CDR3 is given with its conserved first and last residue. A D gene is named only where the DNA matches it firmly.

d_gene,j_gene,v_gene,CDR3aa,CDR3nt
TRBD1,TRBJ1-1,TRBV2,CASSEGTGTEAFF,TGTGCCAGCAGTGAAGGGACAGGGACCGAGGCTTTCTTT
TRBD2,TRBJ2-5,TRBV18,CASSLFGTSGGNQETQYF,TGTGCCAGCTCACTCTTCGGGACTAGCGGGGGGAACCAAGAGACCCAGTACTTC
TRBD2,TRBJ2-3,TRBV7-2,CASSLSRGVDTQYF,TGTGCCAGCAGCTTATCTCGGGGGGTGGATACGCAGTATTTT
.,TRBJ2-3,TRBV27,CASTLTGSTDTQYF,TGTGCCAGCACCCTAACGGGGTCAACAGATACGCAGTATTTT
.,TRBJ2-2,TRBV18,CASSQPRTGELFF,TGTGCCAGCTCCCAACCGCGGACAGGGGAGCTGTTTTTT
.,TRBJ1-1,TRBV7-9,CASSLGPDSFF,TGTGCCAGCAGCTTAGGGCCCGATTCTTTCTTT
.,TRBJ1-5,TRBV19,CASSETIDARYQHF,TGTGCCAGTAGTGAGACAATCGATGCCCGGTATCAGCATTTT
TRBD2,TRBJ2-5,TRBV5-1,CASRPQRGGPETQYF,TGCGCCAGCAGACCACAACGGGGGGGCCCGGAGACCCAGTACTTC
.,TRBJ1-1,TRBV2,CASSLGRVGNTEAFF,TGTGCCAGCAGTTTGGGCAGGGTTGGGAACACTGAAGCTTTCTTT
TRBD1,TRBJ2-3,TRBV9,CASSVAQGDTDTQYF,TGTGCCAGCAGCGTAGCACAGGGGGACACAGATACGCAGTATTTT
.,TRBJ1-3,TRBV2,CASSERARVGNTIYF,TGTGCCAGCAGTGAAAGGGCCAGGGTGGGAAACACCATATATTTT
.,TRBJ1-2,TRBV20-1,CSAHKGYGYTF,TGCAGTGCACACAAGGGGTATGGCTACACCTTC
TRBD1,TRBJ2-1,TRBV4-2,CASSQVSRQGNEQFF,TGTGCCAGCAGCCAAGTTTCACGACAGGGCAATGAGCAGTTCTTC
TRBD2,TRBJ2-2,TRBV6-5,CASSFTSGGNTGELFF,TGTGCCAGCAGTTTTACTAGCGGGGGGAACACCGGGGAGCTGTTTTTT
TRBD1,TRBJ1-4,TRBV4-2,CASSQGTGDKGEKLFF,TGTGCCAGCAGCCAGGGGACAGGGGATAAGGGTGAAAAACTGTTTTTT
.,TRBJ1-6,TRBV28,CASSRGRGNSPLHF,TGTGCCAGCAGTCGGGGCAGGGGCAATTCACCCCTCCACTTT
TRBD1,TRBJ1-2,TRBV5-1,CASSPGTGPNYGYTF,TGCGCCAGCAGCCCAGGGACAGGTCCCAACTATGGCTACACCTTC
.,TRBJ1-2,TRBV15,CATSRGPDTNYGYTF,TGTGCCACCAGCAGGGGGCCGGATACTAACTATGGCTACACCTTC
.,TRBJ1-4,TRBV13,CTSSLGAGLDNEKLFF,TGTACCAGCAGCTTAGGCGCAGGGCTCGATAATGAAAAACTGTTTTTT
.,TRBJ2-1,TRBV10-1,CASTEQHNEQFF,TGCGCCAGCACGGAACAGCACAATGAGCAGTTCTTC
TRBD1,TRBJ1-2,TRBV18,CASSSETGSIYGYTF,TGTGCCAGCTCTTCGGAGACAGGGTCTATCTATGGCTACACCTTC
TRBD2,TRBJ2-3,TRBV4-2,CASSTGESGGRSADTQYF,TGTGCCAGCAGCACCGGGGAGAGCGGGGGCCGCTCTGCAGATACGCAGTATTTT
TRBD1,TRBJ1-2,TRBV6-5,CASNRQDRGPGGYTF,TGTGCCAGCAACCGTCAGGACAGGGGGCCGGGTGGCTACACCTTC
TRBD1,TRBJ2-3,TRBV19,CASSMGQGASDTQYF,TGTGCCAGTAGTATGGGACAGGGGGCATCAGATACGCAGTATTTT
TRBD1,TRBJ1-2,TRBV7-9,CASNQGASYGYTF,TGTGCCAGCAACCAGGGGGCGAGCTATGGCTACACCTTC
.,TRBJ1-2,TRBV27,CASSSLDSYGYTF,TGTGCCAGCAGTTCCCTCGACAGCTATGGCTATACCTTC
TRBD1,TRBJ2-5,TRBV3-1/TRBV3-2,CASSLRTGGGIRETQYF,TGTGCCAGCAGCCTTAGGACAGGGGGCGGAATCCGAGAGACCCAGTACTTC
.,TRBJ1-2,TRBV4-3,CASSLETWTGGYTF,TGCGCCAGCAGCCTGGAGACTTGGACGGGAGGCTACACCTTC
.,TRBJ1-6,TRBV6-6,CATGPRDYSPLHF,TGTGCCACCGGCCCGAGGGACTATTCACCCCTCCACTTT